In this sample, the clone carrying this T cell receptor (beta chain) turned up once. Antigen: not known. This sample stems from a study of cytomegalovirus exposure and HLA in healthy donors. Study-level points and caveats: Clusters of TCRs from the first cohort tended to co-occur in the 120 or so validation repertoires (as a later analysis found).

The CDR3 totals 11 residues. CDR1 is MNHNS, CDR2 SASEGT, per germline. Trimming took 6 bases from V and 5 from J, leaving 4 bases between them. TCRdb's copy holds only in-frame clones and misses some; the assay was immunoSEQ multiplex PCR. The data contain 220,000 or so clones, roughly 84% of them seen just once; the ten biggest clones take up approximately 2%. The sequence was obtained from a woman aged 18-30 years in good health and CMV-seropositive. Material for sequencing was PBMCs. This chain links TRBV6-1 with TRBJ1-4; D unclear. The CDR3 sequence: CASRQNEKLFF. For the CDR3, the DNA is TGTGCCAGCAGACAGAATGAAAAACTGTTTTTT.